A selection of T cell receptor beta chains follows, all from one sample in a study of early T cells in non-severe SARS-CoV-2 infection. TCRdb re-analysed the 5' RACE reads in MiXCR, keeping a single row per CDR3 protein. The repertoire holds 35,000 to 45,000 distinct CDR3 sequences, with about 5.9% as singletons. The sequenced sample was whole blood, obtained at baseline. The receptors derive from an adult who was a healthcare worker with PCR-confirmed SARS-CoV-2 infection or an uninfected control (not recorded which). CDR3s include the opening cysteine and the closing phenylalanine or tryptophan. D genes are given only for firm matches. The listing skips clone size in some rows; elsewhere it reads once, few, many or a size class.

v_gene: TRBV19
d_gene: TRBD1
j_gene: TRBJ1-6
abundance: NA
CDR3aa: CASRPTGTGFSPLHF
CDR3nt: TGTGCCAGCAGACCCACCGGGACAGGGTTCTCACCCCTCCACTTT

v_gene: TRBV6-6
d_gene: NA
j_gene: TRBJ1-1
abundance: many
CDR3aa: CASSYARGNTEAFF
CDR3nt: TGTGCCAGCAGCTACGCCAGGGGGAACACTGAAGCTTTCTTT

v_gene: TRBV29-1
d_gene: NA
j_gene: TRBJ1-5
abundance: few
CDR3aa: CSAGDTNQPQHF
CDR3nt: TGCAGCGCTGGGGACACCAATCAGCCCCAGCATTTT

v_gene: TRBV7-2
d_gene: NA
j_gene: TRBJ2-5
abundance: few
CDR3aa: CASSPPGETQYF
CDR3nt: TGTGCCAGCAGCCCCCCGGGAGAGACCCAGTACTTC

v_gene: TRBV7-2
d_gene: NA
j_gene: TRBJ2-3
abundance: many
CDR3aa: CASSPTTSTDTQYF
CDR3nt: TGTGCCAGCAGCCCAACGACTAGCACAGATACGCAGTATTTT

v_gene: TRBV9
d_gene: TRBD2
j_gene: TRBJ2-3
abundance: many
CDR3aa: CASKKAAGLTDTQYF
CDR3nt: TGTGCCAGCAAGAAAGCAGCGGGACTCACAGATACGCAGTATTTT

v_gene: TRBV10-3
d_gene: NA
j_gene: TRBJ2-5
abundance: NA
CDR3aa: CAISGGRRQETQYF
CDR3nt: TGTGCCATCAGTGGGGGGAGACGGCAAGAGACCCAGTACTTC

v_gene: TRBV5-5
d_gene: TRBD1
j_gene: TRBJ1-6
abundance: many
CDR3aa: CASSQQGFGNSPLHF
CDR3nt: TGTGCCAGCAGCCAACAGGGGTTTGGGAATTCACCCCTCCACTTT

v_gene: TRBV6-1
d_gene: NA
j_gene: TRBJ1-2
abundance: few
CDR3aa: CASSERAVNYGYTF
CDR3nt: TGTGCCAGCAGTGAGAGGGCAGTGAACTATGGCTACACCTTC

v_gene: TRBV30
d_gene: NA
j_gene: TRBJ2-5
abundance: many
CDR3aa: CARQGLQETQYF
CDR3nt: TGTGCCCGGCAGGGGTTACAAGAGACCCAGTACTTC

v_gene: TRBV7-9
d_gene: NA
j_gene: TRBJ1-2
abundance: few
CDR3aa: CASSLLQGDYGYTF
CDR3nt: TGTGCCAGCAGCCTCTTACAGGGTGACTATGGCTACACCTTC

v_gene: TRBV2
d_gene: TRBD1
j_gene: TRBJ1-2
abundance: many
CDR3aa: CASILTGHGYTF
CDR3nt: TGTGCCAGCATCCTGACAGGGCATGGCTACACCTTC

v_gene: TRBV7-9
d_gene: NA
j_gene: TRBJ1-2
abundance: few
CDR3aa: CASSQDGGNYGYTF
CDR3nt: TGTGCCAGCAGCCAGGACGGCGGGAACTATGGCTACACCTTC

v_gene: TRBV7-3
d_gene: NA
j_gene: TRBJ2-2
abundance: NA
CDR3aa: CASSLDRATGELYF
CDR3nt: TGTGCCAGCAGCTTAGATCGAGCTACCGGGGAGCTGTATTTT

v_gene: TRBV12-3/TRBV12-4
d_gene: NA
j_gene: TRBJ1-5
abundance: few
CDR3aa: CASSFGVAGQPQHF
CDR3nt: TGTGCCAGCAGTTTTGGGGTTGCAGGACAGCCCCAGCATTTT

v_gene: TRBV4-2
d_gene: NA
j_gene: TRBJ2-1
abundance: NA
CDR3aa: CASSPTRGLSNEQFF
CDR3nt: TGTGCCAGCAGTCCGACTCGGGGGCTGAGCAATGAGCAGTTCTTC

v_gene: TRBV4-3
d_gene: NA
j_gene: TRBJ2-1
abundance: few
CDR3aa: CASSHLIGGHNEQFF
CDR3nt: TGCGCCAGCAGCCACCTAATTGGAGGGCACAATGAGCAGTTCTTC

v_gene: TRBV7-9
d_gene: TRBD2
j_gene: TRBJ2-3
abundance: NA
CDR3aa: CASSPRTSASTDTQYF
CDR3nt: TGTGCCAGCAGCCCCAGGACTAGCGCTAGCACAGATACGCAGTATTTT

v_gene: TRBV7-2
d_gene: NA
j_gene: TRBJ1-2
abundance: many
CDR3aa: CASSPSVGVVTGYTF
CDR3nt: TGTGCCAGCAGCCCCTCCGTAGGGGTTGTGACTGGCTACACCTTC

v_gene: TRBV20-1
d_gene: TRBD1
j_gene: TRBJ2-2
abundance: many
CDR3aa: CSARVRQGVNTGELFF
CDR3nt: TGCAGTGCTAGAGTTCGACAGGGTGTTAACACCGGGGAGCTGTTTTTT

v_gene: TRBV29-1
d_gene: NA
j_gene: TRBJ2-1
abundance: many
CDR3aa: CSVDTRGGYNEQFF
CDR3nt: TGCAGCGTTGATACCAGGGGAGGCTACAATGAGCAGTTCTTC

v_gene: TRBV6-1
d_gene: NA
j_gene: TRBJ2-5
abundance: many
CDR3aa: CASSEHTREYF
CDR3nt: TGTGCCAGCAGTGAACACACCCGAGAGTACTTC

v_gene: TRBV7-8
d_gene: NA
j_gene: TRBJ2-3
abundance: few
CDR3aa: CASSLDRDTYTDTQYF
CDR3nt: TGTGCCAGCAGCTTAGACCGGGACACCTACACAGATACGCAGTATTTT

v_gene: TRBV4-1
d_gene: NA
j_gene: TRBJ1-5
abundance: NA
CDR3aa: CASSQVQNQPQHF
CDR3nt: TGCGCCAGCAGCCAAGTTCAGAATCAGCCCCAGCATTTT

v_gene: TRBV4-3
d_gene: TRBD1
j_gene: TRBJ2-7
abundance: many
CDR3aa: CASSQAGQGAYEQYF
CDR3nt: TGCGCCAGCAGCCAAGCGGGGCAGGGGGCTTACGAGCAGTACTTC

v_gene: TRBV5-5
d_gene: NA
j_gene: TRBJ2-3
abundance: many
CDR3aa: CASSLEGASTDTQYF
CDR3nt: TGTGCCAGCAGCTTGGAAGGTGCTAGCACAGATACGCAGTATTTT

v_gene: TRBV6-2/TRBV6-3
d_gene: NA
j_gene: TRBJ1-1
abundance: many
CDR3aa: CASKPWTENTEAFF
CDR3nt: TGTGCCAGCAAACCTTGGACAGAGAACACTGAAGCTTTCTTT

v_gene: TRBV20-1
d_gene: TRBD2
j_gene: TRBJ2-1
abundance: many
CDR3aa: CSASGRGSNNEQFF
CDR3nt: TGCAGTGCTAGTGGGCGGGGGAGTAACAATGAGCAGTTCTTC

v_gene: TRBV9
d_gene: TRBD2
j_gene: TRBJ2-1
abundance: many
CDR3aa: CASSVDYDRGDLRHEQFF
CDR3nt: TGTGCCAGCAGCGTAGACTACGACCGGGGGGACCTACGGCATGAGCAGTTCTTC

v_gene: TRBV11-2
d_gene: NA
j_gene: TRBJ1-5
abundance: few
CDR3aa: CASSLQTDSNQPQHF
CDR3nt: TGTGCCAGCAGCTTACAGACAGATAGCAATCAGCCCCAGCATTTT

v_gene: TRBV6-2/TRBV6-3
d_gene: TRBD1
j_gene: TRBJ1-5
abundance: many
CDR3aa: CASSRTGLSNQPQHF
CDR3nt: TGTGCCAGCAGTCGGACAGGGTTGAGCAATCAGCCCCAGCATTTT

v_gene: TRBV11-2
d_gene: TRBD1
j_gene: TRBJ2-1
abundance: many
CDR3aa: CASSFWTGDNEQFF
CDR3nt: TGTGCCAGCAGCTTCTGGACAGGGGACAATGAGCAGTTCTTC

v_gene: TRBV19
d_gene: NA
j_gene: TRBJ2-2
abundance: few
CDR3aa: CASNTLFGAGELFF
CDR3nt: TGTGCCAGCAACACCCTCTTTGGGGCCGGGGAGCTGTTTTTT

v_gene: TRBV5-4
d_gene: TRBD2
j_gene: TRBJ2-5
abundance: NA
CDR3aa: CASSLKAGGRRGTQYF
CDR3nt: TGTGCCAGCAGCTTGAAAGCGGGGGGCCGGAGGGGGACCCAGTACTTC

v_gene: TRBV7-9
d_gene: NA
j_gene: TRBJ1-1
abundance: few
CDR3aa: CASGRINTEAFF
CDR3nt: TGTGCCAGCGGTCGAATTAACACTGAAGCTTTCTTT

v_gene: TRBV28
d_gene: NA
j_gene: TRBJ2-1
abundance: NA
CDR3aa: CASSLPGSYNEQFF
CDR3nt: TGTGCCAGCAGTTTACCTGGGTCCTACAATGAGCAGTTCTTC

v_gene: TRBV20-1
d_gene: NA
j_gene: TRBJ1-6
abundance: NA
CDR3aa: CSVTLRANNSPLHF
CDR3nt: TGCAGTGTTACTCTCCGGGCCAATAATTCACCCCTCCACTTT

v_gene: TRBV10-2
d_gene: NA
j_gene: TRBJ1-1
abundance: many
CDR3aa: CASSSGQVTEAFF
CDR3nt: TGCGCCAGCAGCTCAGGGCAGGTCACTGAAGCTTTCTTT

v_gene: TRBV27
d_gene: NA
j_gene: TRBJ2-7
abundance: many
CDR3aa: CASSSTGRDTYEQYF
CDR3nt: TGTGCCAGCAGTTCGACAGGGAGGGATACCTACGAGCAGTACTTC